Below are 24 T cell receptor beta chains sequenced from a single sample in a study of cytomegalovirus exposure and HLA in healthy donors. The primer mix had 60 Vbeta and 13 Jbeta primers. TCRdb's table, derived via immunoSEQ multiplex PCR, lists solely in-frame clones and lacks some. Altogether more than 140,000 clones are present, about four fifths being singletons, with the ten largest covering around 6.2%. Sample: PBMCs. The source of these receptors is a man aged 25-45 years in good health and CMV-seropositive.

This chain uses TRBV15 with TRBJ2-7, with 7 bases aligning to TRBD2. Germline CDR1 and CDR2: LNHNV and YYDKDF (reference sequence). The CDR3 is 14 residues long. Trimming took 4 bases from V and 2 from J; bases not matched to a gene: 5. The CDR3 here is CATSNERDPYEQYF. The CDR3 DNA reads TGTGCCACCAGCAACGAGCGGGACCCCTACGAGCAGTACTTC.

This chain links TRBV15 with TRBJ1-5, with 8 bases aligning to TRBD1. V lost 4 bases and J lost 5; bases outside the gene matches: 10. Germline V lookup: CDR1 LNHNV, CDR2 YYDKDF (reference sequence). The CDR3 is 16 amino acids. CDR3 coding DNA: TGTGCCACCAGCACCAGGGGCAGGGGGCATGATCAGCCCCAGCATTTT. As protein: CATSTRGRGHDQPQHF. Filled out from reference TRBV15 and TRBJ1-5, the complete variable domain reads DAMVIQNPRYQVTQFGKPVTLSCSQTLNHNVMYWYQQKSSQAPKLLFHYYDKDFNNEADTPDNFQSRRPNTSFCFLDIRSPGLGDTAMYLCATSTRGRGHDQPQHFGDGTRLSIL.

CDR3 bases: TGTGCCAGCAGTGAAGAGGAGATAGAAGCTTTCTTT. Its protein product is CASSEEEIEAFF. This chain joins TRBV2 and TRBJ1-1; D not resolved. The V and J ends lost 1 base and 8 bases respectively, with 8 bases between them. The length of the CDR3 is 12 residues. Germline V gene lookup returns CDR1 SNHLY and CDR2 FYNNEI.

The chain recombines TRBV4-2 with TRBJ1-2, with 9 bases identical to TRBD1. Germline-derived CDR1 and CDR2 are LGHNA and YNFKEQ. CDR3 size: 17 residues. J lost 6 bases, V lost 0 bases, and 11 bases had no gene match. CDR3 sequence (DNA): TGTGCCAGCAGCCAAGATGGACGACGACAGGGGGGTGATGGCTACACCTTC. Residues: CASSQDGRRQGGDGYTF.

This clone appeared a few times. The CDR3 DNA reads TGTGCCAGCAGTTCGACCAGGGGTATCGCTGGAAACACCATATATTTT. Translated: CASSSTRGIAGNTIYF. The gene calls are TRBV5-6 and TRBJ1-3; D may be TRBD1 (6 bases). The CDR3 has 16 amino acids. The germline gives CDR1 SGHDT, CDR2 YYEEEE. The V and J ends lost 5 bases and 2 bases respectively, with 17 bases between them.

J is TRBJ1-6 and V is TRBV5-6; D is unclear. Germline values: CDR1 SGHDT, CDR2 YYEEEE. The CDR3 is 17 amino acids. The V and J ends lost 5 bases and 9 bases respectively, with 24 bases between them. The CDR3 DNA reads TGTGCCAGCAGGGAGGAGTCGGGCGGTCCCCTATCTTCACCCCTCCACTTT. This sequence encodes CASREESGGPLSSPLHF. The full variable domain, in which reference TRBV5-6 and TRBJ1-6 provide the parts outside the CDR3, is DAGVTQSPTHLIKTRGQQVTLRCSPKSGHDTVSWYQQALGQGPQFIFQYYEEEERQRGNFPDRFSGHQFPNYSSELNVNALLLGDSALYLCASREESGGPLSSPLHFGNGTRLTVT.

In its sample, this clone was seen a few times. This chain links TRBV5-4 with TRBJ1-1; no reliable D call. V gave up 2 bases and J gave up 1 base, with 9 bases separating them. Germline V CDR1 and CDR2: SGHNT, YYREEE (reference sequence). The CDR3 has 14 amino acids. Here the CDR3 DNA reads TGTGCCAGCAGCTTTTTGAACACGAACACTGAAGCTTTCTTT. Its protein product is CASSFLNTNTEAFF.

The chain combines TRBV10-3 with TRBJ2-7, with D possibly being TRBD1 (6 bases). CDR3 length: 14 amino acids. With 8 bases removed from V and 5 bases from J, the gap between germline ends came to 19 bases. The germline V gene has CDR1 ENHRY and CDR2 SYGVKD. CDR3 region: CAIGGPSGQNEQYF. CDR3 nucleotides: TGTGCCATCGGGGGCCCCAGTGGTCAGAACGAGCAGTACTTC.

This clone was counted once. CDR3 sequence (DNA): TGTGCCAGTAGTATAGTTAGGTTAGCGTCCTACAATGAGCAGTTCTTC. Its protein product is CASSIVRLASYNEQFF. The chain has TRBV19 and TRBJ2-1; a weak D match, TRBD2 (5 bases). The CDR3 loop spans 16 amino acids. Trimming cost V 1 base and J 1 base, with 11 bases left between them. Germline V gene data show CDR1 as LNHDA and CDR2 as SQIVND (reference sequence).

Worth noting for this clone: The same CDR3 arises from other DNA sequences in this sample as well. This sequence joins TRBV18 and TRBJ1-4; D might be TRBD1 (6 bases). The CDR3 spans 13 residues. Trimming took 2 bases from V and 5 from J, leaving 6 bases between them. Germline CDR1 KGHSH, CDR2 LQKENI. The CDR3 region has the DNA TGTGCCAGCTCACCAGGACAGAATGAAAAACTGTTTTTT. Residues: CASSPGQNEKLFF. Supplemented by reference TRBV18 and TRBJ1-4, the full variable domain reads NAGVMQNPRHLVRRRGQEARLRCSPMKGHSHVYWYRQLPEEGLKFMVYLQKENIIDESGMPKERFSAEFPKEGPSILRIQQVVRGDSAAYFCASSPGQNEKLFFGSGTQLSVL.

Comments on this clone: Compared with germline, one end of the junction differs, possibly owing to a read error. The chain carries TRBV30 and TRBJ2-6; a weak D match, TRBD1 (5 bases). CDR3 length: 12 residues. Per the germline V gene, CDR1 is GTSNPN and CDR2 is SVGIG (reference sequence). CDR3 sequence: CAWYSGANGLTF. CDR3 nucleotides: TGTGCCTGGTACTCTGGGGCCAACGGCCTGACTTTC.

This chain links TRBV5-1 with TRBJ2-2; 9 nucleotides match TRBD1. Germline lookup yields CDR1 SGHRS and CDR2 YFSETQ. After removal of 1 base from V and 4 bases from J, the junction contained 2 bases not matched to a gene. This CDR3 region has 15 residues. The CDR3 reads CASSLLQGATGELFF. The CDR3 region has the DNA TGCGCCAGCAGCTTGTTACAGGGGGCCACCGGGGAGCTGTTTTTT.

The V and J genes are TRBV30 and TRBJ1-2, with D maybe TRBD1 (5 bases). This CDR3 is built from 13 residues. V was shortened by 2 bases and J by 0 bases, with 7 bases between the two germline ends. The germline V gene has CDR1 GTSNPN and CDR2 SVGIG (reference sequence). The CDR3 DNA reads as TGTGCCTGGAGTTTACAGGCTAACTATGGCTACACCTTC. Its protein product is CAWSLQANYGYTF.

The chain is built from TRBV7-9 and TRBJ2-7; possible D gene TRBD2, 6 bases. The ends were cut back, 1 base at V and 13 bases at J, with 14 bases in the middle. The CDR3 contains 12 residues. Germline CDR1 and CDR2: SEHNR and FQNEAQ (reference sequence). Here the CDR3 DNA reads TGTGCCAGCAGCTTAGAGGAGGGATTCCTTTACTTC. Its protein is CASSLEEGFLYF.

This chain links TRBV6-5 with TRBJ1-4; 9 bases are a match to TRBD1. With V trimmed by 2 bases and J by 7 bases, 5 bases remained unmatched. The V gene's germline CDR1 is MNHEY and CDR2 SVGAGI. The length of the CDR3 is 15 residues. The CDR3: CASSYEGTGLEKLFF. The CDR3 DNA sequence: TGTGCCAGCAGTTACGAGGGGACAGGGCTTGAAAAACTGTTTTTT.

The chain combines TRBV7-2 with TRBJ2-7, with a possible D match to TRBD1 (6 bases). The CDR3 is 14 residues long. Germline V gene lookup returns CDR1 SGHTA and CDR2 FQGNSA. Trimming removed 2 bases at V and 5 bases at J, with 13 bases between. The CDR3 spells CASSLTQGRNEQYF. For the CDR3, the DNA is TGTGCCAGCAGCTTAACGCAGGGGAGAAACGAGCAGTACTTC.

Here the CDR3 DNA reads TGTGCCAGTAGATCGGCAGGCCTAAGGAACACTGAAGCTTTCTTT. It is translated as CASRSAGLRNTEAFF. This chain uses TRBV19 with TRBJ1-1; D remains ambiguous. The ends were cut back, 6 bases at V and 1 base at J, with 15 bases in the middle. This CDR3 region has 15 residues. Per the germline V gene, CDR1 is LNHDA and CDR2 is SQIVND (reference sequence).

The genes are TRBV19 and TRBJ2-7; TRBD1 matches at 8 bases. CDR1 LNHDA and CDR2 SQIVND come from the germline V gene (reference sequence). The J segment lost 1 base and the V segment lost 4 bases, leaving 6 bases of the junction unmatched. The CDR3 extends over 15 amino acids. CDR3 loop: CASSTPRTGSYEQYF. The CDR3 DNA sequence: TGTGCCAGTAGTACCCCCCGGACAGGGTCCTACGAGCAGTACTTC.

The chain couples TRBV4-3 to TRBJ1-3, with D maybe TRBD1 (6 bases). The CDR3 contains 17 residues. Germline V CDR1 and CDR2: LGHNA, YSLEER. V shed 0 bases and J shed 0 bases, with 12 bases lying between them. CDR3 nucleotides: TGCGCCAGCAGCCAAGATTACAGGGCCAGCTCTGGAAACACCATATATTTT. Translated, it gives CASSQDYRASSGNTIYF.

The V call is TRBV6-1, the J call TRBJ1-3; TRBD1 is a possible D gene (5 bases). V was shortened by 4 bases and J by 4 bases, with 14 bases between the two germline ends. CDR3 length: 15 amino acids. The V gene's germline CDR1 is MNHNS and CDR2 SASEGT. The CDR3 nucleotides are TGTGCCAGCAGTGCGCAGGCGGGGCACGGAAACACCATATATTTT. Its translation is CASSAQAGHGNTIYF.

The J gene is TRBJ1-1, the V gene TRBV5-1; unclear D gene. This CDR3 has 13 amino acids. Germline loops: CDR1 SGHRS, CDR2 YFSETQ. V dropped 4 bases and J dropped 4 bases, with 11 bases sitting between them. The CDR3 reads CASSPNRFTEAFF. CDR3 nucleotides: TGCGCCAGCAGCCCTAACAGATTCACTGAAGCTTTCTTT.

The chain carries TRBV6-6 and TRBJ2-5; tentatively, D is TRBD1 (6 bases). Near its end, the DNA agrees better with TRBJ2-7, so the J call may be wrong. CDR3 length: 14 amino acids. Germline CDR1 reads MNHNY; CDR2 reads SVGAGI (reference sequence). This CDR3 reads CASSYTQGSYEQYF. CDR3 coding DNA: TGTGCCAGCAGTTACACGCAGGGGTCCTACGAGCAGTACTTC.

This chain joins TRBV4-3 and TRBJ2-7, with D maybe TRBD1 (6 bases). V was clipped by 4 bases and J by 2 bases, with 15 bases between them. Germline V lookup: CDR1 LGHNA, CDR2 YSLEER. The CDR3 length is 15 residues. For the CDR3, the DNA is TGCGCCAGCAGCCGGGAGACAGGTGGGCCCTACGAGCAGTACTTC. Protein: CASSRETGGPYEQYF.

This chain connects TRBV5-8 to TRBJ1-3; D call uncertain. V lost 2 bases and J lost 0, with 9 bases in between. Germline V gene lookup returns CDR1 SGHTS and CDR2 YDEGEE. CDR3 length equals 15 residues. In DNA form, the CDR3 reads TGTGCCAGCAGCTTCGTGGGCAACTCTGGAAACACCATATATTTT. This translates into CASSFVGNSGNTIYF.